This T cell receptor beta chain was captured in a study of type 1 regulatory T cells. The wider study: This in vitro CD4 product, T-allo10, is enriched for Tr1 cells and alloantigen-specific.

Findings of the study overall: Tr1 cells had a more restricted TCR repertoire than non-Tr1 cells.

TCRdb processed the reads anew with MiXCR; each CDR3 protein has one entry. The table lists tens of thousands of distinct CDR3 sequences, 20% to 25% of them singletons. CDR1 is KGHSH, CDR2 LQKENI, per germline. The ends lost 3 bases at V and 4 bases at J; junction bases unmatched: 0. The CDR3 is made up of 12 amino acids. Worth noting for this clonotype: Its specificity is unknown.

The clonotype comes from a human donor in good health. Sequenced sample: cultured type 1 regulatory T (Tr1) cells, either the whole culture or a sorted fraction (not recorded which). J is TRBJ2-7 and V is TRBV18, with 7 bases fitting TRBD2. CDR3 loop: CASSPREYEQYF. Here the CDR3 DNA reads TGTGCCAGCTCACCGCGGGAGTACGAGCAGTACTTC.